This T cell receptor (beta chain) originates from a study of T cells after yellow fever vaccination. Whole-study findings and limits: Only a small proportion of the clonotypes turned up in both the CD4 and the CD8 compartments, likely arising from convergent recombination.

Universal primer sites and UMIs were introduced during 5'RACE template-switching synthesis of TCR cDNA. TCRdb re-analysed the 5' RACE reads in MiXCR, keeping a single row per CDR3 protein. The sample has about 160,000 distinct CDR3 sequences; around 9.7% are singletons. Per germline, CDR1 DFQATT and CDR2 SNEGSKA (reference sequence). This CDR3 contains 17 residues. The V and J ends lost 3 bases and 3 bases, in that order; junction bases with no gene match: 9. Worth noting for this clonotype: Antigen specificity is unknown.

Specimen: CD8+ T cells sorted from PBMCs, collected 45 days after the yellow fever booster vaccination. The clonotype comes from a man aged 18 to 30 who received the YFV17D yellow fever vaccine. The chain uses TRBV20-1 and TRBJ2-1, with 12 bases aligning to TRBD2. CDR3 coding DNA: TGCAGTGCTAGGGAGGCCGGACTAGCGGGGCTCTACAATGAGCAGTTCTTC. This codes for CSAREAGLAGLYNEQFF.